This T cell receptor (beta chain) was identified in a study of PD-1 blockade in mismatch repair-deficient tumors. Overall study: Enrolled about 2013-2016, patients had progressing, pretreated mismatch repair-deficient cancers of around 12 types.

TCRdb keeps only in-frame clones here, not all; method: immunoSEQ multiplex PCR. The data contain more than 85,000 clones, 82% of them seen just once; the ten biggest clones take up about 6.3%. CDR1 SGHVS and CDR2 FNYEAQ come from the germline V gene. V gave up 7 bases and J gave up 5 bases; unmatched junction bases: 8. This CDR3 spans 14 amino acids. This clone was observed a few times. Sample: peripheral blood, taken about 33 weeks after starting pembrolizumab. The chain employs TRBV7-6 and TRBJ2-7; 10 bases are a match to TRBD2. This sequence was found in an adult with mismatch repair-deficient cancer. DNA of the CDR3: TGTGCCAGCACCCCGGGAGCGGGAGGGGACGAGCAGTACTTC. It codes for CASTPGAGGDEQYF.